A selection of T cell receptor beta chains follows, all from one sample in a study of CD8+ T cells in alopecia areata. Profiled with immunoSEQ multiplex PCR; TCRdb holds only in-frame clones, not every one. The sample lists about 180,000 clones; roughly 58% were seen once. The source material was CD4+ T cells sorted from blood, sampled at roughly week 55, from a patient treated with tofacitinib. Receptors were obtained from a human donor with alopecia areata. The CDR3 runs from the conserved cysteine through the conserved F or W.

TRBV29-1	CSVDGRGKYF
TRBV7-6	CASSSNRNGDIQYF
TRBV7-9	CASSSAQLTETQYF
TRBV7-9	CASSLALRAGGEYEQYF
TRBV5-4	CASHRDRGDEQYF
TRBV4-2	CASSQEAPTKPPNGYTF
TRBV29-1	CSVGRGGQETQYF
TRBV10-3	CGTSDYNEQFF
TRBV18	CASSPIGGANTEAFF
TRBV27	CASSSGRGGEKLFF
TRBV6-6	CASSYSSQNHDIQYF